This T cell receptor (beta chain) appears in the sequencing data of a study of T-cell memory formation after mild COVID-19. This clonotype was recorded many times. Its antigen is as yet unknown. Trimming took 5 bases from V and 6 from J, leaving 17 bases between them. Looked up from germline, CDR1 is MNHNY and CDR2 is SVGAGI (reference sequence). CDR3 length equals 14 residues. Study outcomes and limitations: Cross-reactive memory apparently joined, as some responding clones appeared in pre-infection memory. CD4+ contracting clones were mainly CM and EM; CD8+ ones, EMRA. Clones contracting day 15 to 85 were balanced CD4/CD8; later expanders leaned CD4+.

TCRdb processed the 5' RACE reads anew with MiXCR; each CDR3 protein has one entry. The table includes roughly 410,000 distinct CDR3 sequences, 20% to 25% detected once. Sequencing input: PBMCs or a T cell subset sorted from them (not recorded which). The chain carries TRBV6-6 and TRBJ2-7; D is unclear. The sequence came from an adult woman who had mild COVID-19 (a few samples of this study predate the infection). Cell type and time point are not known. The CDR3 reads CASSHGTALVEQYF. CDR3 nucleotide sequence: TGTGCCAGCAGTCATGGCACAGCCCTGGTCGAGCAGTACTTC.